A selection of T cell receptor beta chains follows, all from one sample in a study of OX40 agonist ivuxolimab in advanced cancers. Generated by immunoSEQ multiplex PCR, the TCRdb table keeps only in-frame clones and is missing some. The sample holds 65,000 to 90,000 clones, more than 80% seen once. The sample here was CD4+ or CD8+ T cells sorted from blood, taken in a trial of the OX40 agonist ivuxolimab. The receptor set was obtained from an adult with an advanced solid tumor such as melanoma, head and neck, liver or kidney cancer. The CDR3 runs from the conserved cysteine through the conserved F or W. Each record gives: J gene, V gene, D gene, clone size, CDR3 DNA, CDR3 protein. A D gene is named only where the DNA matches it firmly. Rows may omit the clone size; those that give it use once, few, many or a size class.

j_gene: TRBJ1-1
v_gene: TRBV2
d_gene: -
abundance: -
CDR3nt: TGTGCCAGCAGCGCGTCCTCCACTGAAGCTTTCTTT
CDR3aa: CASSASSTEAFF

j_gene: TRBJ1-1
v_gene: TRBV27
d_gene: -
abundance: -
CDR3nt: TGTGCCAGCAGTTTAGGAGCGGGAGCGATGAACACTGAAGCTTTCTTT
CDR3aa: CASSLGAGAMNTEAFF

j_gene: TRBJ1-5
v_gene: TRBV19
d_gene: TRBD1
abundance: -
CDR3nt: TGTGCCAGTGGACAGGGGCCAAGCAATCAGCCCCAGCATTTT
CDR3aa: CASGQGPSNQPQHF

j_gene: TRBJ1-3
v_gene: TRBV11-3
d_gene: -
abundance: -
CDR3nt: TGTGCCAGCAGCTTACGGGGCTCCTACGATAGCACTGGAAACACCATATATTTT
CDR3aa: CASSLRGSYDSTGNTIYF

j_gene: TRBJ2-1
v_gene: TRBV10-3
d_gene: -
abundance: -
CDR3nt: TGTGCCATCAGTGAGTCGGGCAACTCCTACAATGAGCAGTTCTTC
CDR3aa: CAISESGNSYNEQFF

j_gene: TRBJ2-7
v_gene: TRBV30
d_gene: -
abundance: -
CDR3nt: TGTGCCTGGAGTGTACTAGTCGAGCAGTACTTC
CDR3aa: CAWSVLVEQYF

j_gene: TRBJ2-2
v_gene: TRBV9
d_gene: -
abundance: -
CDR3nt: TGTGCCAGCAGCTCCGACCGCAGCGGGGAGCTGTTTTTT
CDR3aa: CASSSDRSGELFF

j_gene: TRBJ1-1
v_gene: TRBV6-5
d_gene: -
abundance: -
CDR3nt: TGTGCCAGCAGCTTCGATGGGGCGGCTGAAGCTTTCTTT
CDR3aa: CASSFDGAAEAFF

j_gene: TRBJ2-4
v_gene: TRBV28
d_gene: -
abundance: -
CDR3nt: TGTGCCAGCAGGTTACAGGGCGAGGGAAACATTCAGTACTTC
CDR3aa: CASRLQGEGNIQYF

j_gene: TRBJ2-7
v_gene: TRBV5-6
d_gene: -
abundance: -
CDR3nt: TGTGCCAGCAGCTTCAGCTCCTACGAGCAGTACTTC
CDR3aa: CASSFSSYEQYF

j_gene: TRBJ2-2
v_gene: TRBV27
d_gene: TRBD1
abundance: -
CDR3nt: TGTGCCAGCAGTTTAGGACAGGGGAGTACCGGGGAGCTGTTTTTT
CDR3aa: CASSLGQGSTGELFF

j_gene: TRBJ2-1
v_gene: TRBV6-5
d_gene: TRBD1
abundance: -
CDR3nt: TGTGCCAGCAGTTATTCGGGACAGGGCCCTAATGAGCAGTTCTTC
CDR3aa: CASSYSGQGPNEQFF

j_gene: TRBJ1-1
v_gene: TRBV28
d_gene: -
abundance: -
CDR3nt: TGTGCCAGCAGTTTTTCGCGAGCGGCTTTCTTT
CDR3aa: CASSFSRAAFF

j_gene: TRBJ1-4
v_gene: TRBV7-9
d_gene: -
abundance: -
CDR3nt: TGTGCCAGCAGCTTGCCTTTGGAGGCTGAAAAACTGTTTTTT
CDR3aa: CASSLPLEAEKLFF

j_gene: TRBJ2-5
v_gene: TRBV2
d_gene: TRBD1
abundance: once
CDR3nt: TGTGCCAGCAACTGGGACAGGGAGGAGACCCAGTACTTC
CDR3aa: CASNWDREETQYF

j_gene: TRBJ2-3
v_gene: TRBV27
d_gene: -
abundance: -
CDR3nt: TGTGCCAGCAGCCCAAGCACAGATACGCAGTATTTT
CDR3aa: CASSPSTDTQYF

j_gene: TRBJ2-5
v_gene: TRBV2
d_gene: TRBD1
abundance: -
CDR3nt: TGTGCCAGCAAATCACAGGGGGCATATGTCGAGACCCAGTACTTC
CDR3aa: CASKSQGAYVETQYF

j_gene: TRBJ2-1
v_gene: TRBV27
d_gene: TRBD1
abundance: -
CDR3nt: TGTGCCAGCAGTTTAAGCAGGCAGGGGGCCGACAATGAGCAGTTCTTC
CDR3aa: CASSLSRQGADNEQFF

j_gene: TRBJ1-1
v_gene: TRBV9
d_gene: -
abundance: -
CDR3nt: TGTGCCAGCAGCGTGGGCCCCGCCTTGAACACTGAAGCTTTCTTT
CDR3aa: CASSVGPALNTEAFF

j_gene: TRBJ1-5
v_gene: TRBV30
d_gene: -
abundance: -
CDR3nt: TGTGCCTGGAGTGTGGACCTCTCCAATCAGCCCCAGCATTTT
CDR3aa: CAWSVDLSNQPQHF

j_gene: TRBJ1-2
v_gene: TRBV2
d_gene: TRBD1
abundance: -
CDR3nt: TGTGCCAGCAACCACCCAGGACAGGGAAAGACGGAGTACACCTTC
CDR3aa: CASNHPGQGKTEYTF

j_gene: TRBJ1-1
v_gene: TRBV28
d_gene: -
abundance: -
CDR3nt: TGTGCCAGCAGTTTAGACCTACTCGGGCAAGAGGCTTTCTTT
CDR3aa: CASSLDLLGQEAFF

j_gene: TRBJ1-5
v_gene: TRBV30
d_gene: -
abundance: few
CDR3nt: TGTGCCTGGAGTGTGACTGGGTTGGGCAATCAGCCCCAGCATTTT
CDR3aa: CAWSVTGLGNQPQHF

j_gene: TRBJ2-7
v_gene: TRBV5-5
d_gene: -
abundance: -
CDR3nt: TGTGCCAGCAGCTTGGGGCAGGGGTTCTACGAGCAGTACTTC
CDR3aa: CASSLGQGFYEQYF

j_gene: TRBJ2-7
v_gene: TRBV28
d_gene: TRBD1
abundance: -
CDR3nt: TGTGCCAGCAGTGCCAGGGGGCAATCCAACGAGCAGTACTTC
CDR3aa: CASSARGQSNEQYF

j_gene: TRBJ2-1
v_gene: TRBV9
d_gene: TRBD2
abundance: -
CDR3nt: TGTGCCAGCAGCACACGGGGGACTAGCGGGACCCAGGGGAGTGAGCAGTTCTTC
CDR3aa: CASSTRGTSGTQGSEQFF

j_gene: TRBJ2-1
v_gene: TRBV10-3
d_gene: TRBD2
abundance: -
CDR3nt: TGTGCCATCAGGGCGGGAGGGGAGGACAATGAGCAGTTCTTC
CDR3aa: CAIRAGGEDNEQFF

j_gene: TRBJ2-7
v_gene: TRBV23-1
d_gene: -
abundance: -
CDR3nt: TGCGCCAGCAGTTACAGGAGCGAGCAGTACTTC
CDR3aa: CASSYRSEQYF

j_gene: TRBJ1-1
v_gene: TRBV2
d_gene: -
abundance: -
CDR3nt: TGTGCCAGCAGTGAAAATCGGCAGGCTGCTTTCTTT
CDR3aa: CASSENRQAAFF

j_gene: TRBJ2-5
v_gene: TRBV6-6
d_gene: -
abundance: -
CDR3nt: TGTGCCAGCAGTATTTTCGGGGGCGAAGAGACCCAGTACTTC
CDR3aa: CASSIFGGEETQYF

j_gene: TRBJ2-5
v_gene: TRBV28
d_gene: -
abundance: -
CDR3nt: TGTGCCAGCAGTTTTGGGGAAGGGGCCCAGGGCCAGTACTTC
CDR3aa: CASSFGEGAQGQYF

j_gene: TRBJ1-5
v_gene: TRBV6-1
d_gene: -
abundance: -
CDR3nt: TGTGCCAGCAGTGAATATGGCAGTAGTAATCAGCCCCAGCATTTT
CDR3aa: CASSEYGSSNQPQHF

j_gene: TRBJ1-2
v_gene: TRBV28
d_gene: -
abundance: -
CDR3nt: TGTGCCAGCAGCTCTAGGACAGCCCTAAACTATGGCTACACCTTC
CDR3aa: CASSSRTALNYGYTF

j_gene: TRBJ1-6
v_gene: TRBV28
d_gene: -
abundance: -
CDR3nt: TGTGCCAGTAGAAACGGGAGACTCAATTCACCCCTCCACTTT
CDR3aa: CASRNGRLNSPLHF

j_gene: TRBJ2-3
v_gene: TRBV27
d_gene: -
abundance: -
CDR3nt: TGTGCCAGCAGTTTACTTCCGACCCGGAGGCTCACAGATACGCAGTATTTT
CDR3aa: CASSLLPTRRLTDTQYF

j_gene: TRBJ2-5
v_gene: TRBV6-1
d_gene: TRBD2
abundance: -
CDR3nt: TGTGCCAGCACGACTAGCGGGAGACAAGAGACCCAGTACTTC
CDR3aa: CASTTSGRQETQYF

j_gene: TRBJ2-1
v_gene: TRBV6-6
d_gene: -
abundance: -
CDR3nt: TGTGCCAGCAGTTGGGCCAATGAGCAGTTCTTC
CDR3aa: CASSWANEQFF

j_gene: TRBJ1-1
v_gene: TRBV13
d_gene: -
abundance: -
CDR3nt: TGTGCCAGCAGTTCTCAGCCAGGGACTGAAGCTTTCTTT
CDR3aa: CASSSQPGTEAFF

j_gene: TRBJ2-3
v_gene: TRBV6-1
d_gene: TRBD1
abundance: -
CDR3nt: TGTGCCAGCAGTGACGGACAGGGCGGTGCAGATACGCAGTATTTT
CDR3aa: CASSDGQGGADTQYF

j_gene: TRBJ1-5
v_gene: TRBV2
d_gene: TRBD1
abundance: -
CDR3nt: TGTGCCAGCCAGAAAAGAGGGGGCGCAGGGCAGCCCCAGCATTTT
CDR3aa: CASQKRGGAGQPQHF

j_gene: TRBJ2-5
v_gene: TRBV30
d_gene: -
abundance: -
CDR3nt: TGTGCCTGGGAAGACGGGACCCAGTACTTC
CDR3aa: CAWEDGTQYF

j_gene: TRBJ1-1
v_gene: TRBV18
d_gene: -
abundance: few
CDR3nt: TGTGCCAGCTCACCATCCCGTCTGGGGCAAGTAGAAGCTTTCTTT
CDR3aa: CASSPSRLGQVEAFF

j_gene: TRBJ2-1
v_gene: TRBV9
d_gene: TRBD2
abundance: -
CDR3nt: TGTGCCAGCAGCGTAGGCGGGAGTACTCTCAATGAGCAGTTCTTC
CDR3aa: CASSVGGSTLNEQFF

j_gene: TRBJ2-7
v_gene: TRBV7-9
d_gene: TRBD1
abundance: -
CDR3nt: TGTGCCAGCAGCTTAGCAACAGGGGGCAAGTACGAGCAGTACTTC
CDR3aa: CASSLATGGKYEQYF

j_gene: TRBJ1-5
v_gene: TRBV30
d_gene: TRBD1
abundance: -
CDR3nt: TGTGCCTGGACCCCTGTGGGACAGGGGAATCAGCCCCAGCATTTT
CDR3aa: CAWTPVGQGNQPQHF

j_gene: TRBJ2-2
v_gene: TRBV18
d_gene: -
abundance: -
CDR3nt: TGTGCCAGCTCACCTTCGGCGCCGAACACCGGGGAGCTGTTTTTT
CDR3aa: CASSPSAPNTGELFF